Listed below are T cell receptor beta chains from one sample, sequenced in a study of blood T cell repertoires in COVID-19. Libraries were prepared by immunoSEQ multiplex PCR; TCRdb keeps only in-frame clonotypes and omits some of them. Of roughly 45,000 clones detected, over 75% appear once; the ten largest clones hold around 6.4%. Material for sequencing was peripheral blood. These receptors all stem from a woman in her sixties or seventies with acute or convalescent COVID-19. Both conserved end residues are part of each CDR3. The D gene is left open where the match is weak.

J gene,D gene,V gene,CDR3 protein
TRBJ2-3,TRBD2,TRBV19,CASSSSLAGVTDTQYF
TRBJ2-2,TRBD1,TRBV9,CASSKGARSHTGELFF
TRBJ2-1,TRBD2,TRBV7-2,CASSFWLAGGIGEQFF
TRBJ2-6,NA,TRBV19,CASSIGSGANVLTF
TRBJ2-7,TRBD1,TRBV27,CASSLYQGAYEQYF
TRBJ2-3,TRBD1,TRBV10-3,CAIRRQGGVSSTDTQYF
TRBJ2-4,NA,TRBV6-2/TRBV6-3,CASSYSSQVLTKNIQYF
TRBJ1-4,TRBD1,TRBV5-1,CASSPGQGLATNEKLFF
TRBJ2-1,TRBD2,TRBV4-1,CASSQLAGVHNEQFF
TRBJ2-7,TRBD2,TRBV6-4,CASSGLLLGLAGGLTYEQYF
TRBJ2-3,NA,TRBV11-2,CASSYDPPGGSTDTQYF
TRBJ2-3,NA,TRBV5-1,CASSTLSSTDTQYF
TRBJ2-2,NA,TRBV14,CASSYELWGGELFF
TRBJ1-5,NA,TRBV30,CAWNRGNQPQHF
TRBJ2-7,NA,TRBV19,CASSRTGGGFYEQYF
TRBJ1-2,NA,TRBV5-1,CASSESRPPGGYTF
TRBJ1-5,TRBD1,TRBV2,CASREQGTQPQHF
TRBJ2-3,TRBD2,TRBV2,CASSRAGGPPDTQYF
TRBJ2-1,NA,TRBV7-6,CASSPALGANEQFF
TRBJ2-1,TRBD2,TRBV3-1/TRBV3-2,CASSHSSAGGNEQFF
TRBJ2-1,TRBD1,TRBV29-1,CSALGTGVNEQFF
TRBJ1-2,NA,TRBV27,CASSFTGNYGYTF
TRBJ1-2,NA,TRBV12-3/TRBV12-4,CASSRDKPYGYTF
TRBJ2-7,NA,TRBV6-6,CASEGRDSYEQYF
TRBJ2-2,TRBD2,TRBV27,CASRLLAGIQTGELFF
TRBJ1-1,TRBD1,TRBV30,CAWSTTGSTEAFF
TRBJ1-2,NA,TRBV7-8,CASSRGIPLGYTF
TRBJ2-2,TRBD1,TRBV7-6,CASSPGQGSSGELFF
TRBJ2-7,NA,TRBV30,CAWSRSSYEQYF
TRBJ2-5,TRBD2,TRBV4-1,CASSRGAGGWETQYF
TRBJ2-1,TRBD2,TRBV7-3,CASSLLSGRNEQFF
TRBJ1-1,TRBD1,TRBV19,CASMTGNSAFF
TRBJ1-2,NA,TRBV2,CASSVPDRGYGYTF
TRBJ2-1,TRBD2,TRBV11-1,CASSPSGTYNEQFF
TRBJ1-1,NA,TRBV4-3,CASSLQGNTEAFF
TRBJ2-7,NA,TRBV21-1,CASPIWRQAPYEQYF
TRBJ2-5,TRBD1,TRBV5-4,CASRGQGEETQYF
TRBJ1-3,NA,TRBV27,CASSNRLNSGNTIYF
TRBJ2-5,TRBD2,TRBV27,CASNSAGETETQYF
TRBJ1-6,TRBD1,TRBV11-3,CASSLGQENSPLHF
TRBJ2-7,NA,TRBV30,CAWRQGYEQYF
TRBJ2-1,NA,TRBV5-1,CASSGAGANNEQFF
TRBJ1-1,NA,TRBV5-1,CASTPFMPGDTEAFF
TRBJ1-5,NA,TRBV25-1,CASSPYRDNSNQPQHF
TRBJ1-1,NA,TRBV29-1,CSAGQFMNTEAFF
TRBJ2-7,NA,TRBV29-1,CSVTPAGSSYEQYF
TRBJ1-5,NA,TRBV7-2,CASSFLGGNQPQHF
TRBJ1-2,NA,TRBV29-1,CSVEDRAGYGYTF